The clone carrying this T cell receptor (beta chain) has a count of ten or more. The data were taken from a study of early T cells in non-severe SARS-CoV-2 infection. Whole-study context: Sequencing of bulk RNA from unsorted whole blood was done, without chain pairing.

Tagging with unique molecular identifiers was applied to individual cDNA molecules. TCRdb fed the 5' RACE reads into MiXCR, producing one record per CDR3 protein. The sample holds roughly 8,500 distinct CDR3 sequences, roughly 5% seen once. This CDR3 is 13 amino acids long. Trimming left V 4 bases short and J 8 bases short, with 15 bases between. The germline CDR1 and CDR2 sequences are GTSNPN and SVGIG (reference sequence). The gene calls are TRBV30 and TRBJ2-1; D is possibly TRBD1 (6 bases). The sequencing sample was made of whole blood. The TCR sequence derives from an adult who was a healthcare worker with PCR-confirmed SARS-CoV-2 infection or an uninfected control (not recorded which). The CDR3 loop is CAWMGAGLDEQFF. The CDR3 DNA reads TGTGCCTGGATGGGGGCGGGTTTGGATGAGCAGTTCTTC.